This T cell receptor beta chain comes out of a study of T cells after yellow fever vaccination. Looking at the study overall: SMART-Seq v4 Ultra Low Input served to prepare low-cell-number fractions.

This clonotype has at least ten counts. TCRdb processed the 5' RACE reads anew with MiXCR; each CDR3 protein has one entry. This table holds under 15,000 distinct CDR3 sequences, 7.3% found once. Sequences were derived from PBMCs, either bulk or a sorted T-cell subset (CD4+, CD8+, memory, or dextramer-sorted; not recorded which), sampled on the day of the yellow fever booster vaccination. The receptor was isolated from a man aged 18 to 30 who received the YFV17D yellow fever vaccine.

As DNA, the CDR3 is TGTGCCAGTAGTAACCCCCGGGAGCCCGATGGGGATACGCAGTATTTT. It is translated as CASSNPREPDGDTQYF. The chain employs TRBV19 and TRBJ2-3; a weak D match, TRBD2 (6 bases). This CDR3 has 16 residues. V gave up 4 bases and J gave up 6 bases, with 20 bases separating them. From germline, CDR1 is LNHDA and CDR2 SQIVND (reference sequence).